The 4 T cell receptor beta chains below come from one sample, sequenced in a study of OX40 agonist ivuxolimab in advanced cancers. Assay: immunoSEQ multiplex PCR; the TCRdb copy retains only in-frame clones and omits some. Among almost 85,000 clones listed, 94% were seen once. Sequences were derived from CD4+ or CD8+ T cells sorted from blood, sampled in a trial of the OX40 agonist ivuxolimab. Receptors were obtained from an adult with an advanced solid tumor such as melanoma, head and neck, liver or kidney cancer.

This clone was counted only a few times. The chain recombines TRBV7-3 with TRBJ2-7; D gene unclear. The CDR3 is 14 amino acids. With 5 bases removed from V and 3 bases from J, the gap between germline ends came to 14 bases. Germline V gives CDR1 SGHTA, CDR2 FQGTGA. Written as DNA, the CDR3 is TGTGCCAGCAGCCCGAGGCCTGCCCGCTACGAGCAGTACTTC. Translating it yields CASSPRPARYEQYF. Combining the CDR3 with reference TRBV7-3 and TRBJ2-7 gives the whole variable domain GAGVSQTPSNKVTEKGKYVELRCDPISGHTALYWYRQSLGQGPEFLIYFQGTGAADDSGLPNDRFFAVRPEGSVSTLKIQRTERGDSAVYLCASSPRPARYEQYFGPGTRLTVT.

As for this clone: An end of the junction does not agree with germline; a read error may underlie this. This chain uses TRBV7-7 with TRBJ2-5; 7 positions agree with TRBD1. CDR1 SSHAT and CDR2 FNYEAQ come from the germline V gene (reference sequence). The CDR3 has 14 residues. CDR3 coding DNA: TGTGCTAGCAGAGGAACAGGGGTGGAAGAGACCCAGTACTTC. Translated, it gives CASRGTGVEETQYF.

In this sample, this clone turned up a few times. The junction departs from the called germline gene at one end, perhaps through a read error. The chain employs TRBV5-4 and TRBJ1-3; 9 bases match TRBD1. The CDR3 has 12 amino acids. CDR1 is SGHNT, CDR2 YYREEE, per germline (reference sequence). CDR3 loop: CASSWRTGELDF. The CDR3 nucleotides read TGTGCCAGCAGCTGGAGGACAGGGGAGTTAGATTTT.

V gene TRBV7-8 combines with J gene TRBJ2-7, with 8 bases identical to TRBD2. Germline CDR1 reads SGHVS; CDR2 reads FQNEAQ. This CDR3 has 15 amino acids. Trimming cost V 5 bases and J 1 base; bases outside gene matches: 7. Here the CDR3 DNA reads TGTGCCAGCAGCCTAATAGCGGGAACGTCCTACGAGCAGTACTTC. Translation gives CASSLIAGTSYEQYF. The full variable domain, completed using reference TRBV7-8 and TRBJ2-7, is GAGVSQSPRYKVAKRGQDVALRCDPISGHVSLFWYQQALGQGPEFLTYFQNEAQLDKSGLPSDRFFAERPEGSVSTLKIQRTQQEDSAVYLCASSLIAGTSYEQYFGPGTRLTVT.